The 30 T cell receptor beta chains listed next were all sequenced from one sample in a study of T cell responses to AZD1222 COVID-19 vaccine. The data were produced by immunoSEQ multiplex PCR, yet TCRdb's version contains in-frame clones alone and is incomplete. Of 140,000 to 150,000 clones listed, 90% to 95% are singletons. The specimen was peripheral blood, collected on day 0 of MenACWY control vaccination. The receptors were sampled from an adult in good health.

The genes are TRBV2 and TRBJ1-5; D gene ambiguous. CDR3 size: 16 residues. The V end was cut by 6 bases, the J end by 9 bases, with 24 bases between. Germline CDR1 SNHLY, CDR2 FYNNEI. Here the CDR3 reads CASRAAVDSRRGPQHF. CDR3 sequence (DNA): TGTGCCAGCAGGGCGGCGGTGGACTCTCGAAGAGGGCCCCAGCATTTT.

This clone showed up just once. The rearrangement joins TRBV3-1 (or the pseudogene TRBV3-2) to TRBJ2-7; D may be TRBD1 (6 bases). Per the germline V gene, CDR1 is LGHDT and CDR2 is YNNKEL (reference sequence). The CDR3 is made up of 13 amino acids. Trimming pared 5 bases from V and 5 bases from J, leaving 13 bases between. Written as DNA, the CDR3 is TGTGCCAGCAGCTTCCAGGGGAGCGACGAGCAGTACTTC. Amino acid sequence: CASSFQGSDEQYF.

V usage is TRBV5-1 and J usage is TRBJ1-3; D may be TRBD1 (6 bases). V was cut by 4 bases and J by 8 bases, with 13 bases left in between. This CDR3 contains 13 residues. Germline values: CDR1 SGHRS, CDR2 YFSETQ. The CDR3 reads CASSAGQRDTIYF. The CDR3 DNA reads as TGCGCCAGCAGCGCTGGACAGAGAGACACCATATATTTT.

The chain joins TRBV5-1 to TRBJ1-1; maybe TRBD1 (6 bases). Germline V gives CDR1 SGHRS, CDR2 YFSETQ. Between the trimmed V and J ends, which lost 2 bases and 13 bases, there was a span of 21 bases. The CDR3 totals 14 residues. CDR3 sequence: CASSFQTGRERGFF. The CDR3 nucleotides are TGCGCCAGCAGCTTCCAAACAGGGCGAGAAAGGGGTTTCTTT.

This chain links TRBV7-2 with TRBJ1-1; D gene uncertain. V dropped 2 bases and J dropped 10 bases, with 8 bases sitting between them. This CDR3 region has 11 residues. In germline, CDR1 is SGHTA, CDR2 FQGNSA. CDR3 coding DNA: TGTGCCAGCAGCTTACTAAAAGGAGCTTTCTTT. As protein: CASSLLKGAFF.

A few counts support this clone. The V call is TRBV29-1, the J call TRBJ1-2, with unresolved D. Trimming pared 7 bases from V and 6 bases from J, leaving 12 bases between. The CDR3 extends over 11 amino acids. The germline V gene has CDR1 SQVTM and CDR2 ANQGSEA. The DNA of the CDR3 is TGCAGCGCCGCACCTACGGATGGCTACACCTTC. It specifies CSAAPTDGYTF.

This clone turned up a few times. Written as DNA, the CDR3 is TGCGCCAGCAGCGGGACTAGCTCCTACGAGCAGTACTTC. Encoded protein: CASSGTSSYEQYF. The chain is built from TRBV10-2 and TRBJ2-7; 8 positions match TRBD2. With 6 bases clipped from V and 0 bases from J, the junction kept 1 base outside the gene matches. This CDR3 region has 13 residues. CDR1 is WSHSY and CDR2 is SAAADI in the germline V gene.

The V call is TRBV2, the J call TRBJ1-2; D is unclear. V lost 7 bases, J lost 2 bases, and 8 bases lay in between. Germline assignment: CDR1 SNHLY and CDR2 FYNNEI. The CDR3 extends over 12 amino acids. CDR3 amino acids: CASTPDNYGYTF. As DNA, the CDR3 is TGTGCCAGCACTCCGGACAACTATGGCTACACCTTC. The full variable domain, in which reference TRBV2 and TRBJ1-2 provide the parts outside the CDR3, is EPEVTQTPSHQVTQMGQEVILRCVPISNHLYFYWYRQILGQKVEFLVSFYNNEISEKSEIFDDQFSVERPDGSNFTLKIRSTKLEDSAMYFCASTPDNYGYTFGSGTRLTVV.

The chain couples TRBV25-1 to TRBJ1-1; 7 bases are shared with TRBD1. The J segment lost 1 base and the V segment lost 5 bases, leaving 4 bases of the junction unmatched. CDR3 length: 14 amino acids. CDR1 is MGHDK, CDR2 SYGVNS, per germline. Here the CDR3 DNA reads TGTGCCAGCAGTTTCCGGACAGGGAACACTGAAGCTTTCTTT. Its protein product is CASSFRTGNTEAFF.

This clone was picked up one time. This chain connects TRBV27 to TRBJ2-2; 9 positions match TRBD2. Germline CDR1 and CDR2: MNHEY and SMNVEV (reference sequence). V lost 5 bases to trimming and J lost 6 bases; unmatched junction nucleotides: 7. The CDR3 loop spans 15 amino acids. The chain's CDR3 is CASSNSGSSPGELFF. CDR3 DNA sequence: TGTGCCAGCAGTAATAGCGGGAGCTCCCCCGGGGAGCTGTTTTTT.

J is TRBJ1-2 and V is TRBV4-1; 11 bases line up with TRBD1. CDR3 length: 15 residues. The germline V gene encodes CDR1 MGHRA and CDR2 YSYEKL. V gave up 3 bases and J gave up 4 bases; unmatched junction bases: 4. The CDR3 here is CASSHAGTGGYGYTF. The CDR3 DNA follows: TGCGCCAGCAGCCACGCTGGGACAGGGGGCTATGGCTACACCTTC.

The chain uses TRBV29-1 and TRBJ1-1; D is uncertain. Trimming took off 6 bases at V and 1 base at J, with 9 bases between the two ends. The CDR3 is 12 residues long. In germline, CDR1 is SQVTM, CDR2 ANQGSEA. CDR3 residues: CSVSGQNTEAFF. Written as DNA, the CDR3 is TGCAGCGTCAGTGGTCAGAACACTGAAGCTTTCTTT.

V gene TRBV19 combines with J gene TRBJ2-7; D is perhaps TRBD1 (6 bases). From germline, CDR1 is LNHDA and CDR2 SQIVND (reference sequence). The CDR3 loop spans 14 amino acids. V dropped 5 bases and J dropped 3 bases, with 14 bases sitting between them. CDR3 DNA: TGTGCCAGTAGTTTCACAGGGATTGACTACGAGCAGTACTTC. This gives the protein CASSFTGIDYEQYF.

V is TRBV15 and J is TRBJ1-1, with a weak D call TRBD1 (6 bases). The V end lost 0 bases, the J end lost 5 bases, and 10 bases lay between the germline ends. The CDR3 covers 14 residues. Germline V gives CDR1 LNHNV, CDR2 YYDKDF (reference sequence). The DNA for the CDR3 is TGTGCCACCAGCAGAGATCCAGGGGTAACTGAAGCTTTCTTT. Its protein product is CATSRDPGVTEAFF.

The chain employs TRBV7-8 and TRBJ2-2, with TRBD2 identical over 8 bases. Trimming removed 6 bases from V and 1 base from J; junction bases left unmatched: 4. Germline CDR1 and CDR2: SGHVS and FQNEAQ. The CDR3 is made up of 15 amino acids. The CDR3 here is CASRVAGGNTGELFF. CDR3 bases: TGTGCCAGCAGGGTGGCGGGAGGGAACACCGGGGAGCTGTTTTTT.

CDR3 nucleotides: TGTGCCAGCTCACCACTGTCCTTGAAGAACACTGAAGCTTTCTTT. This translates into CASSPLSLKNTEAFF. The rearrangement uses TRBV18 and TRBJ1-1; no clear D gene. Germline V gives CDR1 KGHSH, CDR2 LQKENI. This CDR3 has 15 residues. V was pared by 1 base and J by 1 base, with 10 bases between.

The chain links TRBV30 to TRBJ2-7; perhaps TRBD2 as D (5 bases). Trimming shortened V by 6 bases and J by 2 bases, and 26 bases separated the two germline ends. Germline CDR1 GTSNPN, CDR2 SVGIG (reference sequence). The CDR3 totals 17 residues. The CDR3 sequence is CACPKRTDFASAYEQYF. CDR3 coding DNA: TGTGCCTGTCCTAAAAGGACGGACTTCGCCTCGGCCTACGAGCAGTACTTC. Based on the CDR3 plus reference TRBV30 and TRBJ2-7, the full variable domain is SQTIHQWPATLVQPVGSPLSLECTVEGTSNPNLYWYRQAAGRGLQLLFYSVGIGQISSEVPQNLSASRPQDRQFILSSKKLLLSDSGFYLCACPKRTDFASAYEQYFGPGTRLTVT.

Notes on this clone: At one end, the junction sequence differs from germline, possibly due to a read error. J is TRBJ2-1 and V is TRBV7-7; D perhaps matches TRBD1 (5 bases). The germline V gene encodes CDR1 SSHAT and CDR2 FNYEAQ (reference sequence). The CDR3 totals 13 residues. CDR3 loop: CASSQTEARAQFF. The CDR3, as DNA: TGTGCTAGCAGCCAAACAGAGGCCAGGGCCCAGTTCTTC.

The rearrangement uses TRBV7-2 and TRBJ2-7; TRBD2 might be the D (6 bases). The germline CDR1 and CDR2 sequences are SGHTA and FQGNSA. The CDR3 consists of 15 residues. Trimming removed 5 bases from V and 4 bases from J, with 18 bases in between. The CDR3 sequence: CASSPSSSEIYEQYF. The CDR3 DNA reads TGTGCCAGCAGCCCTTCGTCTAGCGAGATTTACGAGCAGTACTTC.

The chain joins TRBV12-5 to TRBJ2-2; maybe TRBD1 (6 bases). This CDR3 spans 17 amino acids. Germline V gene sequence: CDR1 LGHNT, CDR2 FRNRAP. The germline V and J ends were trimmed by 1 base and 0 bases, with 12 bases remaining between them. The CDR3 coding sequence is TGTGCTAGTGGTTTGGGAGGGTGGACAGCGAACACCGGGGAGCTGTTTTTT. Protein product: CASGLGGWTANTGELFF.

The gene calls are TRBV3-1 (or the pseudogene TRBV3-2) and TRBJ2-7, with 9 bases matching TRBD2. Losses at the gene ends were 4 bases for V and 4 bases for J; bases not matched to a gene: 8. The CDR3 contains 15 residues. Germline CDR1 and CDR2: LGHDT and YNNKEL (reference sequence). CDR3 bases: TGTGCCAGCAGCCCCCGGGAAGCGGGGGGTTACGAGCAGTACTTC. Protein sequence: CASSPREAGGYEQYF.

The chain recombines TRBV4-2 with TRBJ2-5; 9 positions agree with TRBD1. Trimming removed 0 bases from V and 4 bases from J; junction bases left unmatched: 3. Germline-derived CDR1 and CDR2 are LGHNA and YNFKEQ. The CDR3 consists of 15 residues. The CDR3 sequence is CASSQEDRGGETQYF. The CDR3 DNA is TGTGCCAGCAGCCAAGAAGACAGGGGGGGAGAGACCCAGTACTTC.

The chain uses TRBV3-1 (or the pseudogene TRBV3-2) and TRBJ1-1; D gene uncertain. The V end lost 4 bases, the J end lost 2 bases, and 14 bases lay between the germline ends. CDR3 size: 15 residues. The germline CDR1 and CDR2 sequences are LGHDT and YNNKEL (reference sequence). CDR3 amino acids: CASSLSWGGNTEAFF. The DNA of the CDR3 is TGTGCCAGCAGCCTTAGTTGGGGAGGAAACACTGAAGCTTTCTTT.

The chain couples TRBV28 to TRBJ2-7; the D is unclear. The CDR3 is made up of 16 amino acids. Germline lookup yields CDR1 MDHEN and CDR2 SYDVKM. Trimming removed 3 bases from V and 2 bases from J, with 17 bases in between. The CDR3 spells CASSFRPSTPTYEQYF. Here the CDR3 DNA reads TGTGCCAGCAGTTTCCGCCCATCAACCCCCACCTACGAGCAGTACTTC. Using reference TRBV28 and TRBJ2-7 for the parts outside the CDR3, the full variable domain is DVKVTQSSRYLVKRTGEKVFLECVQDMDHENMFWYRQDPGLGLRLIYFSYDVKMKEKGDIPEGYSVSREKKERFSLILESASTNQTSMYLCASSFRPSTPTYEQYFGPGTRLTVT.

The chain couples TRBV30 to TRBJ1-5, with TRBD1 as a possible D gene (5 bases). The CDR3 spans 15 residues. V was shortened by 2 bases and J by 4 bases, with 15 bases between the two germline ends. Looked up from germline, CDR1 is GTSNPN and CDR2 is SVGIG (reference sequence). The DNA of the CDR3 is TGTGCCTGGAGTTCTCAGGGACGGATAAATCAGCCCCAGCATTTT. It yields the protein CAWSSQGRINQPQHF.

This chain links TRBV6-1 with TRBJ2-3, with D uncertain. V dropped 3 bases and J dropped 3 bases, with 4 bases sitting between them. Germline V lookup: CDR1 MNHNS, CDR2 SASEGT. There are 12 residues in the CDR3. This CDR3 is CASSEGTDTQYF. The CDR3 DNA follows: TGTGCCAGCAGTGAGGGGACAGATACGCAGTATTTT.

The CDR3 region is CASSPRGTGPFEAFF. DNA of the CDR3: TGTGCCAGCAGTCCCAGGGGGACAGGCCCCTTTGAAGCTTTCTTT. The chain has TRBV28 and TRBJ1-1, with TRBD1 identical over 8 bases. Germline V gene sequence: CDR1 MDHEN, CDR2 SYDVKM. Trimming removed 5 bases from V and 7 bases from J; junction bases left unmatched: 12. The CDR3 loop spans 15 amino acids.

This clone was counted between two and nine times. The chain recombines TRBV28 with TRBJ2-4; D is unresolved. CDR1 and CDR2 (germline): MDHEN, SYDVKM. There are 14 residues in the CDR3. V lost 5 bases, J lost 2 bases, and 10 bases lay in between. The CDR3 DNA reads TGTGCCAGCAGTGCGCAGATCCCCAAAAACATTCAGTACTTC. Translated: CASSAQIPKNIQYF. Complete variable domain (other parts from reference TRBV28 and TRBJ2-4): DVKVTQSSRYLVKRTGEKVFLECVQDMDHENMFWYRQDPGLGLRLIYFSYDVKMKEKGDIPEGYSVSREKKERFSLILESASTNQTSMYLCASSAQIPKNIQYFGAGTRLSVL.

This rearrangement joins TRBV21-1 to TRBJ2-5. TRBV21-1 is an annotated pseudogene. CDR3 length: 13 residues. The DNA for the CDR3 is TGTGCCAGCAGCAACCCGATACAAGAGACCCAGTACTTC. Its protein product is CASSNPIQETQYF.

V usage is TRBV6-5 and J usage is TRBJ2-1, with D maybe TRBD2 (5 bases). CDR3 size: 15 residues. Germline V CDR1 and CDR2: MNHEY, SVGAGI. Trimming stripped 5 bases from V and 0 bases from J, with 11 bases between. The CDR3 nucleotides are TGTGCCAGCAGTATCGGACTGTCCTCCTACAATGAGCAGTTCTTC. Its translation is CASSIGLSSYNEQFF.